This T cell receptor (beta chain) stems from a study of T-cell reconstitution after alpha-beta-depleted transplantation in children. In its sample, this clonotype was seen a few times. The TCRbeta library incorporated unique molecular identifiers. A single record per CDR3 protein comes from TCRdb applying MiXCR to the PCR reads. This sample has approximately 590,000 distinct CDR3 sequences, with about 10% found just once. The CDR3 covers 16 residues. Germline V gene data show CDR1 as DFQATT and CDR2 as SNEGSKA (reference sequence). V dropped 1 base and J dropped 5 bases, with 20 bases sitting between them.

The receptor was derived from a human donor who donated a stem cell graft to a child with acute myeloid leukemia. Sample: PBMCs from the stem cell graft donor, taken from the stem cell graft. The chain recombines TRBV20-1 with TRBJ2-5; tentative D call: TRBD2 (6 bases). CDR3 loop: CSARAPGRGGRETQYF. The CDR3 coding sequence is TGCAGTGCTAGAGCCCCCGGGCGGGGCGGACGTGAGACCCAGTACTTC.